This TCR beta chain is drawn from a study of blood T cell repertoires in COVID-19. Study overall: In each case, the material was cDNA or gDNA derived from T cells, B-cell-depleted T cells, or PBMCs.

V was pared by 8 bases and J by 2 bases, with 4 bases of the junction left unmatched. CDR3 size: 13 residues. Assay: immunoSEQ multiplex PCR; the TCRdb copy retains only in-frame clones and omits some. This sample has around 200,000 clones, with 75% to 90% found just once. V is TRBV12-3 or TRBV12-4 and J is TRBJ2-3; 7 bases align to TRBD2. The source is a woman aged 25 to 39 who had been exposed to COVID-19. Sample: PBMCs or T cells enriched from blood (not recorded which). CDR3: CASHSGVTDTQYF. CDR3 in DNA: TGTGCCAGCCACAGCGGGGTCACAGATACGCAGTATTTT.